These 3 T cell receptor beta chains were sequenced from one sample in a study of OX40 agonist ivuxolimab in advanced cancers. Measured with immunoSEQ multiplex PCR; TCRdb has only the in-frame clones, and not every one. The sample holds 15,000 to 20,000 clones, 55% to 75% seen once. The specimen was CD4+ or CD8+ T cells sorted from blood, collected in a trial of the OX40 agonist ivuxolimab. The receptors shown here come from an adult with an advanced solid tumor such as melanoma, head and neck, liver or kidney cancer.

This chain joins TRBV9 and TRBJ2-5, with TRBD1 identical over 8 bases. V dropped 1 base and J dropped 5; count of bases not matched to a gene: 4. The germline V gene encodes CDR1 SGDLS and CDR2 YYNGEE. The length of the CDR3 is 14 residues. CDR3 nucleotides: TGTGCCAGCAGCGTAATGACAGGGGAGGAGACCCAGTACTTC. It specifies CASSVMTGEETQYF. Complete variable domain (other parts from reference TRBV9 and TRBJ2-5): DSGVTQTPKHLITATGQRVTLRCSPRSGDLSVYWYQQSLDQGLQFLIQYYNGEERAKGNILERFSAQQFPDLHSELNLSSLELGDSALYFCASSVMTGEETQYFGPGTRLLVL.

J is TRBJ1-1 and V is TRBV6-5; TRBD1 agrees at 7 bases. V lost 4 bases to trimming and J lost 4 bases; unmatched junction nucleotides: 12. The CDR3 has 16 amino acids. Germline V gene sequence: CDR1 MNHEY, CDR2 SVGAGI. The CDR3 nucleotides are TGTGCCAGCAGTTCTAGGGGGCACCCGTCCCGCACTGAAGCTTTCTTT. It codes for CASSSRGHPSRTEAFF.

The chain employs TRBV6-6 and TRBJ2-7, with TRBD2 as a possible D gene (5 bases). This CDR3 region has 15 residues. Germline V gene sequence: CDR1 MNHNY, CDR2 SVGAGI (reference sequence). Trimming pared 7 bases from V and 3 bases from J, leaving 19 bases between. The chain's CDR3 is CASTFHLGKSYEQYF. The CDR3 nucleotides are TGTGCCAGCACCTTCCACCTCGGGAAGAGCTACGAGCAGTACTTC.